What follows are 32 T cell receptor beta chains derived from one specimen sequenced in a study of cytomegalovirus exposure and HLA in healthy donors. The PCR employed 60 Vbeta primers together with 13 Jbeta primers. The repertoire was sequenced with immunoSEQ multiplex PCR; TCRdb's copy has only in-frame clones and lacks some. This sample has 120,000 or so clones, with about 16% found just once. The specimen sequenced was PBMCs. Receptor source: a woman aged 18-30 years in good health and CMV-seronegative.

This clone was counted only a few times. The CDR3, as DNA: TGCGCCAGCAGCTATCGGGACTACTTAACAGATACGCAGTATTTT. It yields the protein CASSYRDYLTDTQYF. The V call is TRBV5-1, the J call TRBJ2-3, with 7 bases aligning to TRBD2. There are 15 residues in the CDR3. V was clipped by 3 bases and J by 3 bases; unmatched bases: 7. The germline CDR1 and CDR2 sequences are SGHRS and YFSETQ.

This clone showed up just a few times. The chain is built from TRBV2 and TRBJ1-1, with D possibly matching TRBD1 (5 bases). The CDR3 contains 19 residues. Trimming removed 2 bases from V and 1 base from J, with 23 bases in between. Germline V gene data show CDR1 as SNHLY and CDR2 as FYNNEI. CDR3: CASSEKRPGREVRNTEAFF. CDR3 bases: TGTGCCAGCAGTGAAAAAAGGCCCGGCAGGGAGGTGAGGAACACTGAAGCTTTCTTT.

This clone was observed once. The V call is TRBV6-6, the J call TRBJ1-1; D possibly corresponds to TRBD1 (6 bases). This CDR3 comprises 14 residues. The germline V and J ends were trimmed by 2 bases and 3 bases, with 10 bases remaining between them. Germline CDR1 is MNHNY and CDR2 is SVGAGI (reference sequence). The DNA of the CDR3 is TGTGCCAGCAGTTACGGCAGGGGATACACTGAAGCTTTCTTT. It specifies CASSYGRGYTEAFF.

The CDR3 here is CASSLSLSTDTQYF. The CDR3 nucleotides are TGTGCCAGTTCTCTTAGCTTGAGCACAGATACGCAGTATTTT. The chain recombines TRBV19 with TRBJ2-3, with no clear D. V shed 8 bases and J shed 0 bases, with 12 bases lying between them. Germline V gene lookup returns CDR1 LNHDA and CDR2 SQIVND (reference sequence). The CDR3 runs to 14 residues.

The rearrangement joins TRBV2 to TRBJ2-7; 7 bases map to TRBD2. V was pared by 6 bases and J by 0 bases, with 2 bases of the junction left unmatched. The CDR3 has 13 residues. Germline assignment: CDR1 SNHLY and CDR2 FYNNEI. For the CDR3, the DNA is TGTGCCAGCAGGGGAGGGAGCTCCTACGAGCAGTACTTC. Amino acids: CASRGGSSYEQYF.

This chain connects TRBV11-1 to TRBJ2-3; TRBD2 matches 14 bases. The ends lost 6 bases at V and 7 bases at J; junction bases unmatched: 9. CDR1 is SGHAT and CDR2 is FQDESV in the germline V gene (reference sequence). The CDR3 runs 16 residues. This CDR3 reads CASRARLAGGPNTQYF. CDR3 sequence (DNA): TGTGCCAGCAGGGCCCGACTAGCGGGGGGGCCGAATACGCAGTATTTT.

In DNA form, the CDR3 reads TGTGCCAGCAGTGAAAAGGCAGGGAAGGGGCACACAGATACGCAGTATTTT. Translated: CASSEKAGKGHTDTQYF. The chain carries TRBV25-1 and TRBJ2-3, with D tentatively TRBD1 (5 bases). The CDR3 totals 17 residues. The V gene's germline CDR1 is MGHDK and CDR2 SYGVNS. Trimming cost V 2 bases and J 2 bases, with 17 bases left between them.

This clone occurred a few times. The chain combines TRBV2 with TRBJ1-2; the D gene is possibly TRBD1 (5 bases). The length of the CDR3 is 16 residues. Germline V gene data show CDR1 as SNHLY and CDR2 as FYNNEI. The CDR3 region has the DNA TGTGCACCAACGCGGGGCGCGGGGGTCGATGCCGATGGCTACACCTTC. Its protein product is CAPTRGAGVDADGYTF.

This rearrangement joins TRBV6-1 to TRBJ2-7; D perhaps matches TRBD1 (5 bases). The V end was cut by 3 bases, the J end by 3 bases, with 18 bases between. Germline V gene lookup returns CDR1 MNHNS and CDR2 SASEGT. The CDR3 length is 16 residues. The CDR3 DNA reads TGTGCCAGCAGTGAGGGGCCCCTCAAAGGGGTCTACGAGCAGTACTTC. Its translation: CASSEGPLKGVYEQYF.

This clone was counted only a few times. The chain couples TRBV5-6 to TRBJ1-3; tentative D call: TRBD1 (6 bases). Germline CDR1 and CDR2: SGHDT and YYEEEE. With 0 bases removed from V and 2 bases from J, the gap between germline ends came to 15 bases. This CDR3 region has 17 residues. The CDR3 DNA reads as TGTGCCAGCAGCTTGGGGGACACAAGATTAGCTGGAAACACCATATATTTT. It translates to CASSLGDTRLAGNTIYF.

The V and J genes are TRBV10-3 and TRBJ2-1, with 7 positions matching TRBD1. Trimming at V came to 10 bases and at J to 7 bases, leaving 10 bases not matched to a gene. CDR3 size: 13 residues. From germline, CDR1 is ENHRY and CDR2 SYGVKD. CDR3 protein: CATQGTVGNEQFF. CDR3 nucleotide sequence: TGTGCCACCCAGGGGACAGTAGGGAATGAGCAGTTCTTC.

The sample holds a few counts of this clone. This chain joins TRBV7-2 and TRBJ1-4, with 7 nucleotides matching TRBD1. Germline V gives CDR1 SGHTA, CDR2 FQGNSA. J gave up 4 bases and V 5 bases, and 7 bases lay outside the gene matches. The CDR3 extends over 15 amino acids. Here the CDR3 reads CASSGSTGSNEKLFF. DNA for the CDR3: TGTGCCAGCAGCGGGTCGACAGGGAGTAATGAAAAACTGTTTTTT.

This clone was recorded a few times. The V gene is TRBV5-1, the J gene TRBJ1-6; 8 nucleotides match TRBD1. V dropped 1 base and J dropped 6; count of bases not matched to a gene: 0. The CDR3 sequence is 14 residues long. Germline assignment: CDR1 SGHRS and CDR2 YFSETQ. This CDR3 reads CASSLTGGNSPLHF. The CDR3 region has the DNA TGCGCCAGCAGCTTGACAGGGGGTAATTCACCCCTCCACTTT. Filled out from reference TRBV5-1 and TRBJ1-6, the complete variable domain reads KAGVTQTPRYLIKTRGQQVTLSCSPISGHRSVSWYQQTPGQGLQFLFEYFSETQRNKGNFPGRFSGRQFSNSRSEMNVSTLELGDSALYLCASSLTGGNSPLHFGNGTRLTVT.

The J gene is TRBJ1-2, the V gene TRBV2; weak D call: TRBD1 (6 bases). CDR1 SNHLY and CDR2 FYNNEI come from the germline V gene. This CDR3 comprises 13 residues. The V and J ends lost 7 bases and 8 bases respectively, with 17 bases between them. Here the CDR3 DNA reads TGTGCCAGCAACCAGAAGGACAGAAGCGGCTACACCTTC. Translated: CASNQKDRSGYTF. The variable domain in full, completed from reference TRBV2 and TRBJ1-2, reads EPEVTQTPSHQVTQMGQEVILRCVPISNHLYFYWYRQILGQKVEFLVSFYNNEISEKSEIFDDQFSVERPDGSNFTLKIRSTKLEDSAMYFCASNQKDRSGYTFGSGTRLTVV.

The chain has TRBV7-7 and TRBJ2-7; TRBD2 matches at 8 bases. The CDR3 extends over 13 amino acids. Trimming at V came to 1 base and at J to 7 bases, leaving 3 bases not matched to a gene. The germline V gene encodes CDR1 SSHAT and CDR2 FNYEAQ (reference sequence). The CDR3 is CASSLEPSGEQYF. For the CDR3, the DNA is TGTGCCAGCAGCTTAGAGCCTAGCGGGGAGCAGTACTTC.

This clone has a handful of counts. This rearrangement joins TRBV5-4 to TRBJ1-3; D possibly corresponds to TRBD1 (6 bases). The CDR3 totals 16 residues. The V end was cut by 5 bases, the J end by 2 bases, with 17 bases between. Germline V gene lookup returns CDR1 SGHNT and CDR2 YYREEE (reference sequence). CDR3 coding DNA: TGTGCCAGCAGTCTTAAGGACAGCGTCCCTGGAAACACCATATATTTT. Translated: CASSLKDSVPGNTIYF.

This clone was counted a few times. The chain joins TRBV5-1 to TRBJ2-2; no clear D gene. The CDR3 covers 14 residues. Trimming pared 2 bases from V and 6 bases from J, leaving 11 bases between. Germline CDR1 reads SGHRS; CDR2 reads YFSETQ. Here the CDR3 reads CASSFRPGAGELFF. The CDR3 DNA follows: TGCGCCAGCAGCTTTAGACCTGGAGCCGGGGAGCTGTTTTTT.

V usage is TRBV5-1 and J usage is TRBJ2-3; 7 bases line up with TRBD1. The V gene's germline CDR1 is SGHRS and CDR2 YFSETQ. This CDR3 spans 15 amino acids. V gave up 3 bases and J gave up 4 bases; unmatched junction bases: 8. The CDR3 DNA follows: TGCGCCAGCAGCTCCTTCGACAGGGCCCCAGATACGCAGTATTTT. It yields the protein CASSSFDRAPDTQYF.

This chain joins TRBV19 and TRBJ2-1; a possible D gene is TRBD2 (5 bases). The CDR3 contains 16 residues. The germline gives CDR1 LNHDA, CDR2 SQIVND (reference sequence). V lost 1 base to trimming and J lost 4 bases, with 14 bases between them. CDR3 amino acids: CASSIAHEPGYNEQFF. The CDR3 bases are TGTGCCAGTAGTATAGCCCACGAGCCGGGGTACAATGAGCAGTTCTTC.

The rearrangement links TRBV29-1 to TRBJ2-3; maybe TRBD1 (6 bases). V lost 5 bases, J lost 2 bases, and 14 bases lay in between. Per the germline V gene, CDR1 is SQVTM and CDR2 is ANQGSEA. The CDR3 loop spans 14 amino acids. The DNA of the CDR3 is TGCAGCGTTCGTGGCAGGGGATTCACAGATACGCAGTATTTT. It specifies CSVRGRGFTDTQYF.

The rearrangement joins TRBV2 to TRBJ2-3; the D gene is possibly TRBD2 (5 bases). CDR3 length equals 14 residues. V was clipped by 11 bases and J by 1 base, with 16 bases between them. The germline gives CDR1 SNHLY, CDR2 FYNNEI. This CDR3 reads CAPADSKGTDTQYF. The DNA of the CDR3 is TGTGCCCCAGCGGACTCAAAAGGCACAGATACGCAGTATTTT.

The chain employs TRBV10-2 and TRBJ1-2, with D perhaps matching TRBD1 (5 bases). The CDR3 consists of 13 residues. Trimming cost V 7 bases and J 4 bases, with 13 bases left between them. Germline CDR1 reads WSHSY; CDR2 reads SAAADI. The DNA of the CDR3 is TGCGCCAGCACTCAGGGTCCCCTCTATGGCTACACCTTC. Amino acids: CASTQGPLYGYTF.

This clone has a handful of counts. J is TRBJ2-1 and V is TRBV7-6; D is possibly TRBD1 (5 bases). The V and J ends lost 1 base and 8 bases respectively, with 21 bases between them. This CDR3 spans 17 amino acids. Germline lookup yields CDR1 SGHVS and CDR2 FNYEAQ. This CDR3 is CASSLEGVGLSSDEQFF. CDR3 nucleotides: TGTGCCAGCAGCTTAGAAGGGGTGGGGCTATCTTCCGATGAGCAGTTCTTC.

The rearrangement joins TRBV4-3 to TRBJ2-3, with a tentative D call TRBD1 (5 bases). Looked up from germline, CDR1 is LGHNA and CDR2 is YSLEER. Trimming took 0 bases from V and 1 from J, leaving 11 bases between them. The CDR3 spans 16 residues. The CDR3 protein is CASSQDKGHGTDTQYF. In DNA form, the CDR3 reads TGCGCCAGCAGCCAAGATAAGGGGCACGGCACAGATACGCAGTATTTT.

The chain has TRBV9 and TRBJ1-2; D unresolved. The V gene lost 8 bases and the J gene lost 0 bases, with 11 bases spanning the gap. The germline CDR1 and CDR2 sequences are SGDLS and YYNGEE. CDR3 size: 13 residues. CDR3 in DNA: TGTGCCAGTAGTCCATCTGCTAACTATGGCTACACCTTC. It specifies CASSPSANYGYTF.

The chain joins TRBV28 to TRBJ2-5; D is perhaps TRBD1 (5 bases). Per germline, CDR1 MDHEN and CDR2 SYDVKM. Trimming left V 5 bases short and J 5 bases short, with 12 bases between. The CDR3 covers 13 residues. CDR3 nucleotides: TGTGCCAGCAGTCTAGGGGTTGCGGAGACCCAGTACTTC. It translates to CASSLGVAETQYF. Looking up the rest from reference TRBV28 and TRBJ2-5 gives the full variable domain: DVKVTQSSRYLVKRTGEKVFLECVQDMDHENMFWYRQDPGLGLRLIYFSYDVKMKEKGDIPEGYSVSREKKERFSLILESASTNQTSMYLCASSLGVAETQYFGPGTRLLVL.

The table lists this clone with a few counts. This rearrangement joins TRBV4-2 to TRBJ2-1; D is undetermined. CDR1 is LGHNA and CDR2 is YNFKEQ in the germline V gene. The CDR3 has 15 residues. Trimming took 4 bases from V and 3 from J, leaving 13 bases between them. CDR3 DNA: TGTGCCAGCAGCCCCGGGTTAGGCCTCTACAATGAGCAGTTCTTC. Amino acid sequence: CASSPGLGLYNEQFF.

This clone was seen only a few times. This chain links TRBV7-9 with TRBJ2-1, with 12 positions matching TRBD2. Trimming took 5 bases from V and 8 from J; bases not matched to a gene: 10. The CDR3 is 16 residues long. Germline V gene lookup returns CDR1 SEHNR and CDR2 FQNEAQ (reference sequence). The CDR3 nucleotides are TGTGCCAGCAGCCCCTCGCTAGCGGGAGGGCGGGATGAGCAGTTCTTC. It yields the protein CASSPSLAGGRDEQFF.

The CDR3 DNA follows: TGTGCCAGCAGCGAAAGCCCGGGGTTAAATGAAAAACTGTTTTTT. Protein: CASSESPGLNEKLFF. The chain recombines TRBV2 with TRBJ1-4; no firm D call. V dropped 6 bases and J dropped 5 bases, with 16 bases sitting between them. Germline V gene data show CDR1 as SNHLY and CDR2 as FYNNEI. The CDR3 totals 15 residues.

The gene calls are TRBV5-1 and TRBJ1-5; D not resolved. Trimming removed 5 bases at V and 5 bases at J, with 11 bases between. Per germline, CDR1 SGHRS and CDR2 YFSETQ. The CDR3 extends over 13 amino acids. CDR3 region: CASRDREDQPQHF. The CDR3 DNA reads as TGCGCCAGCAGAGATAGGGAGGATCAGCCCCAGCATTTT.

The V and J genes are TRBV19 and TRBJ1-5; D perhaps matches TRBD1 (6 bases). Trimming took 5 bases from V and 4 from J, leaving 12 bases between them. Germline CDR1 reads LNHDA; CDR2 reads SQIVND (reference sequence). The CDR3 has 14 residues. CDR3 bases: TGTGCCAGTAGTGACGGACAGAGAAATCAGCCCCAGCATTTT. Translating gives CASSDGQRNQPQHF.

The rearrangement joins TRBV6-1 to TRBJ1-5; D uncertain. Germline V gene sequence: CDR1 MNHNS, CDR2 SASEGT. This CDR3 has 13 amino acids. V lost 7 bases and J 5 bases, leaving 12 bases between the germline ends. DNA of the CDR3: TGTGCCAGCACCCCTGAGAGGGATCAGCCCCAGCATTTT. The encoded protein is CASTPERDQPQHF.